The T cell receptor beta chain described here comes from a study of CD8+CD57+ T cells in acquired aplastic anemia. Before being chosen for sequencing, patients had shown CD8+CD57+ cell expansion by flow cytometry. All participating patients were living with severe acquired aplastic anemia. All patients were therapy-naive when blood was sampled. Profiling that covered TCR beta VDJ and CDR3 relied on genomic DNA as its template. TCRdb itself ran the reads through MiXCR, one entry per CDR3 protein. Among about 150,000 distinct CDR3 sequences, about 48% were seen once, and the ten largest hold over 9.5%. The V and J ends lost 7 bases and 7 bases, in that order; junction bases with no gene match: 9. Germline lookup yields CDR1 SGHTS and CDR2 YDEGEE. The CDR3 contains 13 residues.

The origin of this receptor is a human donor with aplastic anemia. Source material: sorted CD4+, CD8+, or CD8+CD57+ T cells (not recorded which) from PBMCs. V gene TRBV5-8 combines with J gene TRBJ2-7, with 9 nucleotides matching TRBD1. The DNA for the CDR3 is TGTGCCAGCGGGACAGGGCACTACGTGGAGCAGTACTTC. Its protein is CASGTGHYVEQYF.